The source of this TCR beta chain is a study of blood T cell repertoires in COVID-19. From germline, CDR1 is GTSNPN and CDR2 SVGIG (reference sequence). The CDR3 length is 16 residues. V was clipped by 0 bases and J by 4 bases, with 16 bases between them. Membership in each cohort depended on participant-reported clinical history. This clone was seen a single time. Per the original methods: From reference gene primer amplification, estimates of nucleated cell counts were derived. Data came from immunoSEQ multiplex PCR; TCRdb stores just in-frame clones and leaves some out. V, J and clone size derive from that table, while D and trimming were established from the DNA sequence. The sample lists 200,000 to 300,000 clones, about 89% occurring once.

The source material was PBMCs or T cells enriched from blood (not recorded which). The receptor comes from a woman in her 30s who had recovered from COVID-19. This chain uses TRBV30 with TRBJ1-5; D is perhaps TRBD1 (5 bases). CDR3 DNA sequence: TGTGCCTGGAGTGTTTCCGGAGGGGCGGGTAATCAGCCCCAGCATTTT. Its translation: CAWSVSGGAGNQPQHF. Supplemented by reference TRBV30 and TRBJ1-5, the full variable domain reads SQTIHQWPATLVQPVGSPLSLECTVEGTSNPNLYWYRQAAGRGLQLLFYSVGIGQISSEVPQNLSASRPQDRQFILSSKKLLLSDSGFYLCAWSVSGGAGNQPQHFGDGTRLSIL.